This TCR beta chain derives from a study of T cell responses to AZD1222 COVID-19 vaccine. TCRdb's copy holds only in-frame clones and misses some; the assay was immunoSEQ multiplex PCR. Of 140,000 to 150,000 clones detected, under 95% appear once; the ten largest clones hold less than 2%. Study-wide results and limits: Spike-specific TCRs gained breadth and depth after people received two AZD1222 doses.

Notes on this clone: Its antigen is not known.

The sequencing used peripheral blood, collected 28 days after the second AZD1222 dose. The sequence came from an adult who received the AZD1222 COVID-19 vaccine.

CDR3 sequence (DNA): TGCGCCAGCAGCTTAAGGGGAACTGAAGCTTTCTTT. Translating gives CASSLRGTEAFF. The chain uses TRBV5-1 and TRBJ1-1; D perhaps matches TRBD1 (5 bases). From germline, CDR1 is SGHRS and CDR2 YFSETQ. The CDR3 is made up of 12 amino acids. Between the trimmed V and J ends, which lost 2 bases and 5 bases, there was a span of 7 bases.